This passage covers 29 T cell receptor beta chains from one sample sequenced in a study of cytomegalovirus exposure and HLA in healthy donors. Primers: 60 Vbeta forward and 13 Jbeta reverse. Clones were sequenced by immunoSEQ multiplex PCR, and TCRdb holds only the in-frame ones, with some missing. The repertoire holds around 120,000 clones, 9% to 10% seen once, with less than 4% in the top ten. The sequenced sample consisted of PBMCs. All receptors derive from a man younger than 45 in good health and CMV-seronegative.

This chain uses TRBV5-6 with TRBJ2-3, with a tentative D call TRBD1 (7 bases). Trimming stripped 0 bases from V and 8 bases from J, with 16 bases between. The CDR3 is 15 residues long. Germline V gene data show CDR1 as SGHDT and CDR2 as YYEEEE. The CDR3 loop reads CASSLGAGGLPTQYF. CDR3 DNA sequence: TGTGCCAGCAGCTTGGGGGCAGGGGGGCTGCCTACGCAGTATTTT.

The chain has TRBV19 and TRBJ2-7; 9 bases match TRBD2. The CDR3 consists of 14 residues. Germline loops: CDR1 LNHDA, CDR2 SQIVND (reference sequence). Trimming took 8 bases from V and 4 from J; bases not matched to a gene: 9. This chain's CDR3 is CASSKIAGDYEQYF. The CDR3 DNA follows: TGTGCCAGTTCAAAGATAGCGGGAGATTACGAGCAGTACTTC. The full variable domain, in which reference TRBV19 and TRBJ2-7 provide the parts outside the CDR3, is DGGITQSPKYLFRKEGQNVTLSCEQNLNHDAMYWYRQDPGQGLRLIYYSQIVNDFQKGDIAEGYSVSREKKESFPLTVTSAQKNPTAFYLCASSKIAGDYEQYFGPGTRLTVT.

This clone came up a few times. In DNA, the CDR3 is TGTGCCAGTAGTATTTGGACAGGGACTGGGGCCAACGTCCTGACTTTC. Protein: CASSIWTGTGANVLTF. The J gene is TRBJ2-6, the V gene TRBV19; 8 bases are shared with TRBD1. The V gene end was trimmed by 3 bases and the J gene end by 2 bases; junction bases not matched to a gene: 3. CDR3 length: 16 residues. Germline V gene lookup returns CDR1 LNHDA and CDR2 SQIVND (reference sequence).

There are a few counts of this clone. CDR3 in DNA: TGTGCCAGCGATTCCCCGGGACTGTCCTCTGGAAACACCATATATTTT. Residues: CASDSPGLSSGNTIYF. The rearrangement links TRBV21-1 to TRBJ1-3. TRBV21-1 is noted as a pseudogene. The CDR3 totals 16 residues.

The table lists this clone with a few counts. The chain combines TRBV6-5 with TRBJ2-7; D may be TRBD1 (5 bases). V lost 2 bases, J lost 3 bases, and 11 bases lay in between. Germline V lookup: CDR1 MNHEY, CDR2 SVGAGI. The length of the CDR3 is 14 residues. Here the CDR3 reads CASSYRQQNYEQYF. CDR3 coding DNA: TGTGCCAGCAGTTACAGACAGCAGAACTACGAGCAGTACTTC.

The V call is TRBV6-1, the J call TRBJ1-4; D ambiguous. V was cut by 1 base and J by 0 bases, with 6 bases left in between. The CDR3 runs 15 residues. The V gene's germline CDR1 is MNHNS and CDR2 SASEGT. DNA of the CDR3: TGTGCCAGCAGTGAAGGTCGGGCAACTAATGAAAAACTGTTTTTT. Its translation: CASSEGRATNEKLFF.

This chain connects TRBV9 to TRBJ1-1, with D perhaps TRBD1 (6 bases). This CDR3 has 17 amino acids. CDR1 is SGDLS and CDR2 is YYNGEE in the germline V gene. V was trimmed by 2 bases and J by 0 bases, leaving 17 bases between them. This CDR3 reads CASSVMDSLNLNTEAFF. The CDR3 DNA is TGTGCCAGCAGCGTTATGGACAGCTTAAACCTGAACACTGAAGCTTTCTTT.

V usage is TRBV29-1 and J usage is TRBJ2-7, with unresolved D. The CDR3 runs to 10 residues. V was trimmed by 6 bases and J by 2 bases, leaving 5 bases between them. Germline values: CDR1 SQVTM, CDR2 ANQGSEA. The CDR3 here is CSVSTYEQYF. The CDR3 region has the DNA TGCAGCGTCTCTACCTACGAGCAGTACTTC.

This clone came up a few times. V gene TRBV6-5 combines with J gene TRBJ1-2, with TRBD1 matching over 8 bases. The germline V gene has CDR1 MNHEY and CDR2 SVGAGI. J was trimmed by 3 bases and V by 0 bases; bases with no gene match: 3. The CDR3 length is 15 residues. CDR3: CASSYSSGGDYGYTF. The DNA of the CDR3 is TGTGCCAGCAGTTACTCATCAGGGGGCGACTATGGCTACACCTTC.

V usage is TRBV7-2 and J usage is TRBJ2-7; D ambiguous. The CDR3 sequence is 12 residues long. Per the germline V gene, CDR1 is SGHTA and CDR2 is FQGNSA. Trimming removed 1 base at V and 7 bases at J, with 8 bases between. CDR3 coding DNA: TGTGCCAGCAGCTTAGGTCTCGCGGAGCAGTACTTC. This sequence encodes CASSLGLAEQYF.

The chain joins TRBV5-4 to TRBJ2-7; D is perhaps TRBD2 (7 bases). Trimming shortened V by 5 bases and J by 2 bases, and 17 bases separated the two germline ends. The V gene's germline CDR1 is SGHNT and CDR2 YYREEE (reference sequence). The CDR3 has 15 residues. The CDR3 reads CASRASRGATYEQYF. CDR3 bases: TGTGCCAGCAGGGCGTCCCGGGGGGCCACCTACGAGCAGTACTTC.

The chain recombines TRBV6-5 with TRBJ1-1; D possibly corresponds to TRBD1 (5 bases). Germline V gene sequence: CDR1 MNHEY, CDR2 SVGAGI. There are 12 residues in the CDR3. V lost 2 bases and J lost 8, with 9 bases in between. The CDR3 here is CASSYRQGEAFF. CDR3 nucleotides: TGTGCCAGCAGTTACCGGCAGGGAGAAGCTTTCTTT.

This clone occurred a few times. CDR3 coding DNA: TGTGCCAGCAGGCAAACAGGGGCCGGCTCACCCCTCCACTTT. As protein: CASRQTGAGSPLHF. V usage is TRBV27 and J usage is TRBJ1-6; TRBD1 aligns across 7 bases. Unmatched junction bases numbered 9, after V lost 6 bases and J lost 10 bases. Germline CDR1 MNHEY, CDR2 SMNVEV (reference sequence). This CDR3 has 14 amino acids.

The table lists this clone with a few counts. The chain combines TRBV6-1 with TRBJ2-5; 10 positions match TRBD2. The trim removed 2 bases at V and 4 bases at J, leaving 4 bases unmatched. This CDR3 is built from 15 residues. The V gene's germline CDR1 is MNHNS and CDR2 SASEGT. CDR3 DNA: TGTGCCAGCAGTGAAAGCGGGAGGGCCCTAGAGACCCAGTACTTC. Protein: CASSESGRALETQYF.

This clone was seen a handful of times. The chain links TRBV10-1 to TRBJ2-1; 9 nucleotides line up with TRBD1. CDR1 WNHNN and CDR2 SYGVQD come from the germline V gene (reference sequence). The CDR3 spans 14 residues. V shed 6 bases, J shed 8 bases, and the junction held 8 bases outside the gene matches. The CDR3 coding sequence is TGCGCCAGCAGCCGCGGGACAGGGAAGTATGAGCAGTTCTTC. Amino acids: CASSRGTGKYEQFF.

This clone was picked up a small number of times. This chain links TRBV5-6 with TRBJ1-2, with 8 bases lining up with TRBD1. The CDR3 totals 15 residues. Germline CDR1 is SGHDT and CDR2 is YYEEEE. Trimming took 4 bases from V and 4 from J; bases not matched to a gene: 9. CDR3 sequence reads: CASSTYKQGGYGYTF. CDR3 nucleotides: TGTGCCAGCAGCACTTACAAACAGGGGGGCTATGGCTACACCTTC.

This clone was seen a few times. The chain recombines TRBV10-1 with TRBJ2-1; D is perhaps TRBD2 (7 bases). There are 14 residues in the CDR3. V was trimmed by 6 bases and J by 8 bases, leaving 17 bases between them. Germline CDR1 is WNHNN and CDR2 is SYGVQD (reference sequence). CDR3: CASRTGYGGDEQFF. The CDR3 nucleotides read TGCGCCAGCAGAACAGGGTATGGGGGGGATGAGCAGTTCTTC.

The V call is TRBV2, the J call TRBJ2-3; 7 bases fit TRBD1. Unmatched junction bases numbered 7, after V lost 6 bases and J lost 4 bases. Germline CDR1 is SNHLY and CDR2 is FYNNEI. The CDR3 runs 14 residues. CDR3 loop: CASSQDRDADTQYF. CDR3 sequence (DNA): TGTGCCAGCAGCCAAGACAGGGATGCAGATACGCAGTATTTT.

This rearrangement joins TRBV27 to TRBJ2-3, with 8 nucleotides matching TRBD2. V lost 4 bases, J lost 1 base, and 7 bases stayed unmatched. Germline V gene sequence: CDR1 MNHEY, CDR2 SMNVEV (reference sequence). This CDR3 is built from 16 residues. The chain's CDR3 is CASSSHSGARTDTQYF. In nucleotides, the CDR3 is TGTGCCAGCAGTTCTCATAGCGGGGCTCGCACAGATACGCAGTATTTT.

This clone came up a few times. V gene TRBV10-2 combines with J gene TRBJ1-5; no clear D gene. Trimming left V 0 bases short and J 0 bases short, with 6 bases between. Germline V gene sequence: CDR1 WSHSY, CDR2 SAAADI. There are 15 residues in the CDR3. The CDR3 region is CASSESRVSNQPQHF. CDR3 nucleotide sequence: TGCGCCAGCAGTGAGTCGCGGGTTAGCAATCAGCCCCAGCATTTT.

This clone turned up a few times. The gene calls are TRBV18 and TRBJ1-4; the match to TRBD1 covers 8 bases. This CDR3 contains 16 residues. Germline trimming cut 5 bases from V and 10 bases from J; bases unmatched to any gene: 15. Germline loops: CDR1 KGHSH, CDR2 LQKENI. The CDR3 region is CASSTSKDRAFGKLFF. Here the CDR3 DNA reads TGTGCCAGCTCAACAAGCAAGGACAGGGCTTTTGGAAAACTGTTTTTT.

The chain recombines TRBV30 with TRBJ2-2, with a possible D match to TRBD1 (6 bases). The CDR3 is 13 residues long. CDR1 GTSNPN and CDR2 SVGIG come from the germline V gene (reference sequence). Trimming shortened V by 1 base and J by 7 bases, and 10 bases separated the two germline ends. In DNA form, the CDR3 reads TGTGCCTGGAGTGGACAGGTCGGCGGGGAGCTGTTTTTT. Its translation: CAWSGQVGGELFF.

This clone was detected only a few times. The genes are TRBV6-1 and TRBJ1-3, with 9 bases fitting TRBD1. The junction had 11 bases not matched to a gene; V was cut back by 4 bases and J by 4 bases. The germline gives CDR1 MNHNS, CDR2 SASEGT. The CDR3 runs 17 residues. CDR3 region: CASSAAWGTGSGNTIYF. For the CDR3, the DNA is TGTGCCAGCAGTGCCGCGTGGGGGACAGGGTCCGGAAACACCATATATTTT.

V and J are TRBV6-1 and TRBJ1-1; D call uncertain. The germline CDR1 and CDR2 sequences are MNHNS and SASEGT. V was shortened by 5 bases and J by 11 bases, with 18 bases between the two germline ends. There are 13 residues in the CDR3. The CDR3 reads CASSPIQSSQAFF. DNA of the CDR3: TGTGCCAGCAGTCCGATACAGTCGTCGCAGGCTTTCTTT.

This clone has more than one count but fewer than ten. This rearrangement joins TRBV18 to TRBJ1-1, with D perhaps TRBD1 (5 bases). There are 15 residues in the CDR3. CDR1 KGHSH and CDR2 LQKENI come from the germline V gene. The V end was cut by 4 bases, the J end by 0 bases, with 12 bases between. The DNA for the CDR3 is TGTGCCAGCTCACAAGGGGCCCTTATGAACACTGAAGCTTTCTTT. Translated: CASSQGALMNTEAFF. The entire variable domain, with the rest obtained from reference TRBV18 and TRBJ1-1, is as follows: NAGVMQNPRHLVRRRGQEARLRCSPMKGHSHVYWYRQLPEEGLKFMVYLQKENIIDESGMPKERFSAEFPKEGPSILRIQQVVRGDSAAYFCASSQGALMNTEAFFGQGTRLTVV.

This clone was seen a handful of times. This chain uses TRBV7-8 with TRBJ2-5; D is uncertain. The V end was cut by 1 base, the J end by 5 bases, with 17 bases between. Germline V gives CDR1 SGHVS, CDR2 FQNEAQ. The CDR3 covers 16 residues. CDR3 loop: CASSLGPRVSEETQYF. Here the CDR3 DNA reads TGTGCCAGCAGCTTAGGGCCCCGGGTCAGCGAGGAGACCCAGTACTTC.

This clone has a handful of counts. The chain uses TRBV6-5 and TRBJ1-1; D unresolved. The CDR3 has 13 amino acids. V was cut by 7 bases and J by 2 bases, with 11 bases left in between. Germline V gene lookup returns CDR1 MNHEY and CDR2 SVGAGI. The DNA of the CDR3 is TGTGCCAGCACCCCGGGAAGCAACACTGAAGCTTTCTTT. Its translation: CASTPGSNTEAFF.

This clone was found a few times. This sequence joins TRBV28 and TRBJ2-1, with 8 bases fitting TRBD2. Germline trimming cut 0 bases from V and 5 bases from J; bases unmatched to any gene: 9. The CDR3 contains 17 residues. The germline gives CDR1 MDHEN, CDR2 SYDVKM. As DNA, the CDR3 is TGTGCCAGCAGTTTATGGGTAAGCGGGAGTGCAGACAATGAGCAGTTCTTC. Translation: CASSLWVSGSADNEQFF.

The chain recombines TRBV5-6 with TRBJ1-2, with 8 bases lining up with TRBD1. Germline-derived CDR1 and CDR2 are SGHDT and YYEEEE. Losses at the gene ends were 3 bases for V and 4 bases for J; bases not matched to a gene: 8. The CDR3 has 15 amino acids. CDR3 protein: CASSYPGQDFYGYTF. Written as DNA, the CDR3 is TGTGCCAGCAGCTATCCGGGACAGGACTTCTATGGCTACACCTTC. The entire variable domain, with the rest obtained from reference TRBV5-6 and TRBJ1-2, is as follows: DAGVTQSPTHLIKTRGQQVTLRCSPKSGHDTVSWYQQALGQGPQFIFQYYEEEERQRGNFPDRFSGHQFPNYSSELNVNALLLGDSALYLCASSYPGQDFYGYTFGSGTRLTVV.